This TCR beta chain emerged from a study of human T cells and chemical hapten exposure. At the level of the study: The scalp of each patient received a weekly diphenylcyclopropenone dose for the full roughly 24-week study. Variability of per-sample TCR yields stemmed mainly from small differences in pooled library volume.

Authors' data handling: Sample TCR totals centred on a median of approximately 100,000, ranging about 20,000 to 690,600. Using its own MiXCR run on the RACE reads, TCRdb lists one record per CDR3 protein. V and J calls and clone size were set by TCRdb, not the authors. This table has tens of thousands of distinct CDR3 sequences, 9% to 12% appearing once. Time point defined: patch test 2, 6 weeks after DPC sensitization. Treatment here: therapeutic diphenylcyclopropenone sensitization with weekly scalp DPC. The specimen was whole blood, collected in connection with sensitization to the hapten diphenylcyclopropenone (DPC). The origin of this receptor is a woman between 50 and 59 years old with alopecia areata. Some clones in this sample may be carry-over from other donors' samples.

As DNA, the CDR3 is TGCGCCAGCACCGAGGGGCAGATCACAGATACGCAGTATTTT. Encoded protein: CASTEGQITDTQYF. J is TRBJ2-3 and V is TRBV5-1; D could derive from TRBD1 or TRBD2 (5 bases each). Germline V gene data show CDR1 as SGHRS and CDR2 as YFSETQ. With 6 bases removed from V and 2 bases from J, the gap between germline ends came to 13 bases. The CDR3 is 14 residues long.